Following are 8 T cell receptor beta chains from one sample sequenced in a study of cytomegalovirus exposure and HLA in healthy donors. Primers for the PCR totalled 60 Vbeta and 13 Jbeta. Libraries were prepared by immunoSEQ multiplex PCR; TCRdb keeps only in-frame clonotypes and omits some of them. The sample has fewer than 150,000 clones, about 78% seen once. The material sequenced was PBMCs. These receptors all come from a male donor in good health and CMV-seronegative.

The rearrangement joins TRBV19 to TRBJ1-4, with no clear D. This CDR3 has 14 amino acids. Trimming cost V 5 bases and J 3 bases, with 10 bases left between them. CDR1 is LNHDA and CDR2 is SQIVND in the germline V gene (reference sequence). CDR3 sequence (DNA): TGTGCCAGTAGTGCCGACACGCCTAATGAAAAACTGTTTTTT. It yields the protein CASSADTPNEKLFF.

The chain recombines TRBV6-1 with TRBJ2-7, with D tentatively TRBD2 (5 bases). Trimming cost V 6 bases and J 6 bases, with 12 bases left between them. The V gene's germline CDR1 is MNHNS and CDR2 SASEGT. The CDR3 is 12 residues long. The DNA for the CDR3 is TGTGCCAGCAGGACCCTAGGAGGCGAGCAGTACTTC. Translated: CASRTLGGEQYF.

This clone was detected a few times. J is TRBJ1-5 and V is TRBV6-5; a weak D match, TRBD1 (6 bases). This CDR3 region has 14 residues. Germline CDR1 and CDR2: MNHEY and SVGAGI. Trimming took off 6 bases at V and 3 bases at J, with 12 bases between the two ends. CDR3 sequence reads: CASSDRDINQPQHF. CDR3 DNA: TGTGCCAGCAGCGACCGGGACATCAATCAGCCCCAGCATTTT.

Comments on this clone: The sample holds other DNA sequences that translate to the same CDR3. The rearrangement links TRBV9 to TRBJ2-5; D is ambiguous. The CDR3 totals 13 residues. Germline V gives CDR1 SGDLS, CDR2 YYNGEE. The V gene lost 0 bases and the J gene lost 1 base, with 4 bases spanning the gap. The chain's CDR3 is CASSVASQETQYF. The CDR3 DNA reads TGTGCCAGCAGCGTAGCCAGCCAAGAGACCCAGTACTTC.

V gene TRBV5-1 combines with J gene TRBJ2-7; the D is unclear. The CDR3 runs 14 residues. With 4 bases removed from V and 0 bases from J, the gap between germline ends came to 11 bases. In germline, CDR1 is SGHRS, CDR2 YFSETQ. The CDR3 DNA follows: TGCGCCAGCAGCCGAGAACGAAGCTCCTACGAGCAGTACTTC. It codes for CASSRERSSYEQYF.

This chain links TRBV7-9 with TRBJ1-4; TRBD1 might be the D (5 bases). Looked up from germline, CDR1 is SEHNR and CDR2 is FQNEAQ (reference sequence). This CDR3 contains 15 residues. V was trimmed by 2 bases and J by 7 bases, leaving 14 bases between them. The CDR3 loop is CASSLPEGVGEKLFF. The CDR3 region has the DNA TGTGCCAGCAGCTTACCCGAAGGGGTAGGTGAAAAACTGTTTTTT.

V usage is TRBV19 and J usage is TRBJ2-7; the match to TRBD1 covers 8 bases. CDR1 and CDR2 (germline): LNHDA, SQIVND (reference sequence). The CDR3 loop spans 13 amino acids. V was clipped by 5 bases and J by 1 base; unmatched bases: 1. As DNA, the CDR3 is TGTGCCAGTAGTCGGACAGGGTCCTACGAGCAGTACTTC. This codes for CASSRTGSYEQYF.

This clone occurred once. The chain combines TRBV30 with TRBJ2-5, with 8 bases lining up with TRBD2. Matching the DNA end better, TRBJ2-7 makes the J call doubtful. The germline CDR1 and CDR2 sequences are GTSNPN and SVGIG (reference sequence). The CDR3 spans 16 residues. CDR3 loop: CAWSARGGRGIYEQYF. CDR3 DNA sequence: TGTGCCTGGAGCGCGCGCGGGGGGCGGGGTATCTACGAGCAGTACTTC.